This TCR beta chain comes out of a study of response to subunit inactivated influenza vaccine. The CDR3 is made up of 13 amino acids. V lost 5 bases to trimming and J lost 3 bases; unmatched junction nucleotides: 3. Germline assignment: CDR1 MNHEY and CDR2 SVGEGT. This clonotype turned up a few times. One entry per CDR3 protein results from TCRdb running MiXCR on the RT-PCR reads. The sample holds some 160,000 distinct CDR3 sequences, roughly 10% seen once. This sequence was found in a man aged 50-59 years who received an inactivated influenza vaccine. The genes are TRBV6-2 or TRBV6-3 and TRBJ2-7, with 8 nucleotides matching TRBD1. The sequencing used non-naive T cells sorted from PBMCs, collected about 40 days after vaccination. The CDR3 is CASSPTGGYEQYF. Written as DNA, the CDR3 is TGTGCCAGCAGTCCCACAGGGGGCTACGAGCAGTACTTC.